The TCR beta chain described here comes from a study of blood T cell repertoires in COVID-19. Study details: COVID-19 samples, acute and convalescent, were from the United States, Italy and Spain. Sources were T cells, B-cell-depleted T cells, or PBMCs; the material itself was cDNA or gDNA.

Repertoires were generated with immunoSEQ multiplex PCR, while TCRdb's copy carries only in-frame clones and drops some. The data hold approximately 230,000 clones, with approximately 90% observed a single time. The CDR3 consists of 15 residues. In assigning cohorts, the study relied on participant-reported clinical history. Recovery meant two consecutive negative NP/OP PCR tests, professional clearance, or resolved symptoms. The material sequenced was PBMCs or T cells enriched from blood (not recorded which). The chain uses TRBV12-2 and TRBJ2-4; whether TRBD2, the table's D call, matches the DNA was not checked. TRBV12-2 is described as a pseudogene. This receptor was obtained from a man aged 18 to 29 who had recovered from COVID-19. The CDR3 loop is CASRPRRGFGGVQYF. The CDR3 DNA reads as TGTGCAAGTCGCCCACGCCGGGGGTTTGGAGGGGTTCAGTACTTC.